One sample yielded the 22 T cell receptor beta chains listed below, sequenced in a study of CD8+CD57+ T cells in acquired aplastic anemia. Selection for sequencing was limited to patients who had shown CD8+CD57+ cell expansion by flow cytometry. For CDR3 and TCR beta VDJ profiling, genomic DNA was the template used. MiXCR, run by TCRdb on the reads, gives a single entry per CDR3 protein. The table has hundreds of thousands of distinct CDR3 sequences, 25% to 40% seen once; the top ten hold nearly 0.85%. The sequenced material came from sorted CD4+, CD8+, or CD8+CD57+ T cells (not recorded which) from PBMCs. These receptors were obtained from a human donor with aplastic anemia.

Details on this clonotype: A much larger clone differs by one base, so this may be a read error. The CDR3 does not end in the conserved phenylalanine or tryptophan, so this is likely a read error. The chain links TRBV4-1 to TRBJ2-7; maybe TRBD1 (5 bases). Deletions cut 1 base from V and 6 bases from J, with 13 bases between. The CDR3 runs 14 residues. Germline CDR1 reads MGHRA; CDR2 reads YSYEKL. The CDR3 here is CASSQGRQGGEQYL. CDR3 coding DNA: TGCGCCAGCAGCCAAGGTCGCCAGGGCGGCGAGCAGTACCTC.

In this sample, this clonotype turned up a few times. The rearrangement links TRBV6-1 to TRBJ1-5; D not resolved. Germline-derived CDR1 and CDR2 are MNHNS and SASEGT. The ends were cut back, 5 bases at V and 4 bases at J, with 15 bases in the middle. The CDR3 is made up of 15 amino acids. As DNA, the CDR3 is TGTGCCAGCAGTCCCGCGGGAGCCGATAATCAGCCCCAGCATTTT. Translating it yields CASSPAGADNQPQHF.

The chain uses TRBV7-3 and TRBJ1-1; 8 nucleotides match TRBD1. This CDR3 contains 15 residues. The germline V gene encodes CDR1 SGHTA and CDR2 FQGTGA. V gave up 5 bases and J gave up 5 bases; unmatched junction bases: 10. CDR3 bases: TGTGCCAGCAGCGAGGGTGGGAACAGGGGGACTGAAGCTTTCTTT. Amino acids: CASSEGGNRGTEAFF.

This clonotype was picked up one time. This rearrangement joins TRBV18 to TRBJ2-7, with 7 positions matching TRBD1. The CDR3 contains 12 residues. Unmatched junction bases numbered 7, after V lost 8 bases and J lost 6 bases. Germline assignment: CDR1 KGHSH and CDR2 LQKENI. The CDR3 coding sequence is TGTGCCAGCCAATCGACAGGGTCCGAGCAGTACTTC. It encodes CASQSTGSEQYF.

This clonotype was picked up a small number of times. This chain joins TRBV6-5 and TRBJ2-5; perhaps TRBD1 as D (6 bases). The germline V gene encodes CDR1 MNHEY and CDR2 SVGAGI. The length of the CDR3 is 14 residues. V was cut by 2 bases and J by 1 base, with 8 bases left in between. The CDR3 bases are TGTGCCAGCAGTTACAACAGGGCCCAAGAGACCCAGTACTTC. This translates into CASSYNRAQETQYF.

The chain is built from TRBV3-1 and TRBJ1-2, with D possibly being TRBD1 (6 bases). Germline V gives CDR1 LGHDT, CDR2 YNNKEL (reference sequence). With 6 bases removed from V and 4 bases from J, the gap between germline ends came to 15 bases. This CDR3 has 14 amino acids. In DNA form, the CDR3 reads TGTGCCAGCAGTCCCCGGGACAAAACCTATGGCTACACCTTC. It translates to CASSPRDKTYGYTF.

The V call is TRBV4-1, the J call TRBJ2-7; TRBD2 matches 11 bases. The junction had 4 bases not matched to a gene; V was cut back by 3 bases and J by 3 bases. Per the germline V gene, CDR1 is MGHRA and CDR2 is YSYEKL. This CDR3 comprises 15 residues. The CDR3 sequence: CASSHSTSGGYEQYF. The CDR3 region has the DNA TGCGCCAGCAGCCACTCAACTAGCGGGGGCTACGAGCAGTACTTC.

This clonotype was observed a few times. V is TRBV11-2 and J is TRBJ2-7, with D perhaps TRBD2 (6 bases). Trimming took off 5 bases at V and 2 bases at J, with 19 bases between the two ends. The CDR3 extends over 16 amino acids. Germline-derived CDR1 and CDR2 are SGHAT and FQNNGV. This CDR3 is CASSQRAGPFAYEQYF. In nucleotides, the CDR3 is TGTGCCAGCAGCCAGCGAGCGGGCCCCTTCGCCTACGAGCAGTACTTC. The complete variable domain, with remaining parts taken from reference TRBV11-2 and TRBJ2-7, reads EAGVAQSPRYKIIEKRQSVAFWCNPISGHATLYWYQQILGQGPKLLIQFQNNGVVDDSQLPKDRFSAERLKGVDSTLKIQPAKLEDSAVYLCASSQRAGPFAYEQYFGPGTRLTVT.

The chain recombines TRBV2 with TRBJ2-5; D is possibly TRBD2 (6 bases). The CDR3 length is 16 residues. The ends were cut back, 2 bases at V and 0 bases at J, with 13 bases in the middle. Germline assignment: CDR1 SNHLY and CDR2 FYNNEI. DNA of the CDR3: TGTGCCAGCAGTGAACCGGCTAGCGAGTACCAAGAGACCCAGTACTTC. It specifies CASSEPASEYQETQYF.

Many counts were recorded for this clonotype. The chain recombines TRBV7-2 with TRBJ2-1; D may be TRBD2 (6 bases). The V end was cut by 3 bases, the J end by 3 bases, with 9 bases between. From germline, CDR1 is SGHTA and CDR2 FQGNSA. The length of the CDR3 is 14 residues. The CDR3 DNA reads as TGTGCCAGCAGCTTCCCGCGGGGCTACAATGAGCAGTTCTTC. This encodes CASSFPRGYNEQFF.

This clonotype came up a few times. The rearrangement uses TRBV20-1 and TRBJ2-1; 13 bases agree with TRBD2. This CDR3 is built from 13 residues. J gave up 9 bases and V 6 bases, and 5 bases lay outside the gene matches. The germline CDR1 and CDR2 sequences are DFQATT and SNEGSKA (reference sequence). CDR3 amino acids: CSAWTSGSTEQFF. Written as DNA, the CDR3 is TGCAGTGCATGGACTAGCGGGAGTACTGAGCAGTTCTTC.

The V gene is TRBV20-1, the J gene TRBJ2-2, with D hard to call. Trimming stripped 4 bases from V and 1 base from J, with 16 bases between. This CDR3 has 16 amino acids. Germline V gives CDR1 DFQATT, CDR2 SNEGSKA (reference sequence). The CDR3 protein is CSAIRLETGNTGELFF. In DNA, the CDR3 is TGCAGTGCTATTAGGTTAGAGACGGGGAACACCGGGGAGCTGTTTTTT.

Note on this clonotype: One base away lies a much larger clone, so this may be a sequencing read error. Here the CDR3 reads CSAGVSPGYTF. CDR3 nucleotide sequence: TGCAGTGCTGGAGTATCTCCTGGCTACACCTTC. The V call is TRBV20-1, the J call TRBJ1-2; no clear D. The germline V gene has CDR1 DFQATT and CDR2 SNEGSKA (reference sequence). V lost 5 bases, J lost 7 bases, and 11 bases lay in between. This CDR3 spans 11 amino acids.

The chain combines TRBV24-1 with TRBJ1-2; possibly TRBD1 for D (6 bases). V dropped 7 bases and J dropped 7 bases, with 12 bases sitting between them. The CDR3 loop spans 12 amino acids. Per the germline V gene, CDR1 is KGHDR and CDR2 is SFDVKD. In DNA, the CDR3 is TGTGCCACCAGGCACAGGGAGAGTGGCTACACCTTC. It encodes CATRHRESGYTF.

This clonotype appeared many times. The CDR3 sequence: CSAKGRGGYTF. The CDR3 DNA reads TGCAGTGCTAAGGGTAGGGGTGGCTACACCTTC. The rearrangement joins TRBV20-1 to TRBJ1-2; TRBD1 is a possible D gene (5 bases). V lost 4 bases, J lost 7 bases, and 10 bases lay in between. CDR3 length: 11 residues. Germline loops: CDR1 DFQATT, CDR2 SNEGSKA (reference sequence).

The J gene is TRBJ2-7, the V gene TRBV7-6; D unclear. The CDR3 runs to 15 residues. CDR1 is SGHVS and CDR2 is FNYEAQ in the germline V gene. Deletions cut 2 bases from V and 3 bases from J, with 14 bases between. CDR3 bases: TGTGCCAGCAGCTTATATGTGGGCGGAAACTACGAGCAGTACTTC. Its protein is CASSLYVGGNYEQYF.

This clonotype was counted ten times or more. The chain combines TRBV20-1 with TRBJ1-1; D is unresolved. The germline V and J ends were trimmed by 7 bases and 6 bases, with 9 bases remaining between them. This CDR3 contains 10 residues. CDR1 and CDR2 from the germline V gene are DFQATT and SNEGSKA (reference sequence). As DNA, the CDR3 is TGCAGTGTCGGACGGGCTGAAGCTTTCTTT. Translated: CSVGRAEAFF.

This clonotype has just a few counts. The rearrangement links TRBV10-2 to TRBJ2-2; 7 bases map to TRBD2. V shed 1 base, J shed 6 bases, and the junction held 8 bases outside the gene matches. The CDR3 contains 16 residues. Germline V lookup: CDR1 WSHSY, CDR2 SAAADI. CDR3 amino acids: CASSELVGGRSGELFF. The CDR3 DNA reads TGCGCCAGCAGTGAGTTAGTTGGCGGGAGATCCGGGGAGCTGTTTTTT.

In this sample, this clonotype turned up once. The CDR3 DNA is TGTGCCAGCAGTCCGGGACAGGACGCCTATGGCTACACCTTC. As protein: CASSPGQDAYGYTF. This sequence joins TRBV6-4 and TRBJ1-2; 8 bases align to TRBD1. With 5 bases clipped from V and 4 bases from J, the junction kept 6 bases outside the gene matches. Germline V gene lookup returns CDR1 MRHNA and CDR2 SNTAGT. The CDR3 is 14 amino acids.

This clonotype was detected ten times or more. The gene calls are TRBV19 and TRBJ1-2; 7 bases are shared with TRBD1. Trimming took 5 bases from V and 5 from J; bases not matched to a gene: 8. CDR1 and CDR2 from the germline V gene are LNHDA and SQIVND (reference sequence). CDR3 length: 14 amino acids. The CDR3 is CASSLEQGRYGYTF. CDR3 bases: TGTGCCAGTAGTCTTGAACAGGGGAGATATGGCTACACCTTC.

The V call is TRBV18, the J call TRBJ1-1, with TRBD1 identical over 7 bases. CDR1 is KGHSH, CDR2 LQKENI, per germline. V trimming: 3 bases; J trimming: 1 base; junction bases outside the gene matches: 11. This CDR3 is 17 amino acids long. CDR3 nucleotides: TGTGCCAGCTCACCCACCCTTTGGCAGGGGGAGAACACTGAAGCTTTCTTT. Its translation is CASSPTLWQGENTEAFF.

This clonotype was seen ten or more times. V gene TRBV20-1 combines with J gene TRBJ1-2; 10 nucleotides align to TRBD1. This CDR3 has 15 residues. Germline V gene lookup returns CDR1 DFQATT and CDR2 SNEGSKA (reference sequence). With 5 bases clipped from V and 0 bases from J, the junction kept 6 bases outside the gene matches. The CDR3 loop is CSAGRQGAANYGYTF. DNA of the CDR3: TGCAGTGCTGGTCGACAGGGGGCGGCTAACTATGGCTACACCTTC.